This T cell receptor (beta chain) came from a study of cytomegalovirus exposure and HLA in healthy donors. Both 60 Vbeta primers and 13 Jbeta primers went into the PCR. Clones were read by immunoSEQ multiplex PCR, and TCRdb kept only the in-frame ones, dropping some. In the table there are 95,000 to 150,000 clones, over 70% of which are singletons. Sequencing was performed on PBMCs. This clonotype was obtained from a woman in her thirties or forties in good health and CMV-seronegative.

This CDR3 reads CASSQPRAGPLNQPQHF. CDR3 in DNA: TGCGCCAGCAGCCAACCAAGGGCAGGGCCCCTAAATCAGCCCCAGCATTTT. V usage is TRBV23-1 and J usage is TRBJ1-5; tentative D call: TRBD1 (5 bases). TRBV23-1 is labeled an ORF, and its function is uncertain. The V and J ends lost 6 bases and 4 bases respectively, with 22 bases between them. This CDR3 has 17 residues.